This TCR beta chain was documented in a study of blood T cell repertoires in COVID-19 (TCRdb year 2020). For the study in its entirety: Samples covering the acute and convalescent phases of COVID-19 were provided by collaborators in the United States, Italy and Spain. The material from the prospective study consisted of cDNA or gDNA derived from T cells, B-cell-depleted T cells, or PBMCs. The dataset comprised deeply sampled blood TCRbeta repertoires from subjects exposed to, actively infected with, or recovered from COVID-19. The repertoires were released in a freely available public database meant as a resource for research on the immune response to SARS-CoV-2. The samples were drawn from two sources: the first 160 participants of the ongoing ImmuneRACE study, and some 1,300 subjects contributed by 6 global collaborators. A de-identified subject ID, COVID-19 status, age in years and sex were almost always included in the sample metadata. Where available, HLA class I and class II types were taken from metadata supplied by the sample provider and were not determined by assay-based typing.

TCRbeta CDR3 regions were amplified from genomic DNA by means of the immunoSEQ Assay, a bias-controlled multiplex PCR. The original methods were these. Nucleated cell counts per sample were estimated from amplification of reference gene primers within the assay. Sequence reads were collapsed and filtered to measure the absolute abundance of every unique TCRbeta CDR3 rearrangement. For each sample, productive Simpson clonality was calculated by taking the square root of Simpson's diversity index across productive rearrangements. Here the immuneACCESS table is served through TCRdb, limited to in-frame sequences with V and J called. Missing clones are a known gap in these copies; in checked studies unresolved V genes cover under half, and the rest lacks a known reason. From that table come the V and J calls and clone size; the DNA was used to work out D and trimming. The sample table lists more than 250,000 clones, around 87% of them with a count of one. The leading ten clones occupy about 5% of the sample.

The CDR3 numbers 13 residues from cysteine through phenylalanine. The only DNA kept is the CDR3, 39 bases in frame from the first base. V is clipped by 8 bases and J by 7 bases, and the sequence between their germline boundaries is 17 bases long. Reading the germline V gene gives CDR1 MDHEN and CDR2 SYDVKM. Participants in the prospective study were aged roughly 18 to 100 years, lived in 20 to 30 United States geographic areas, and enrolled through a virtual design. Cohort assignment in the prospective study relied on participant-reported clinical history from a screening survey and a study questionnaire. Recovered participants in ImmuneRACE Cohort 3 were defined as having two consecutive negative NP/OP PCR tests, clearance from a healthcare professional, or resolution of symptoms. Mobile phlebotomists in the prospective study collected whole blood, serum and a nasopharyngeal or oropharyngeal swab from every participant. Additional blood draws and questionnaires over a roughly two-month period could optionally be provided by prospective study participants. Prospective study blood samples were shipped either frozen or at room temperature before DNA extraction.

Notes on this clone: Its specific antigen is unknown. Base qualities are not provided; no much larger clone lies one nucleotide away.

What the research found in general, with its limitations: The amount of clinical and demographic metadata varied by source and participant and was provided uncurated.

The rearrangement combines TRBV28 with TRBJ1-2, and possibly TRBD1, on 5 matching bases. This receptor was obtained from a woman in her 30s who had recovered from COVID-19. Sequencing was done on a sample of PBMCs or T cells enriched from blood (not recorded which). The bases read TGTGCCAGCTGGACAACAGGCTACGGTGGCTACACCTTC. Translated, this is CASWTTGYGGYTF.